The T cell receptor (beta chain) described here comes from a study of OX40 agonist ivuxolimab in advanced cancers. Study-level results: Both blood CD4+ and CD8+ T cells showed clonal growth by week 6 at 0.1 to 3.0 mg/kg. Partial responders at 0.1-3.0 mg/kg showed near-lowest clonal expansion.

About this clone itself: Its target is unknown.

The V gene's germline CDR1 is SGDLS and CDR2 YYNGEE. Trimming took 3 bases from V and 4 from J; bases not matched to a gene: 3. The CDR3 runs to 14 residues. Autoimmune disease history or systemic immunosuppression was exclusionary. Blood sampling took place at baseline, cycle 4 day 1, and cycle 7 day 1. Assay: immunoSEQ multiplex PCR; the TCRdb copy retains only in-frame clones and omits some. Of roughly 74,000 clones in the sample, around 87% are singletons; the top ten hold around 0.56%. This clonotype was sampled from an adult with an advanced solid tumor such as melanoma, head and neck, liver or kidney cancer. The chain couples TRBV9 to TRBJ1-3; 8 bases match TRBD1. The sequencing used CD4+ or CD8+ T cells sorted from blood, collected in a trial of the OX40 agonist ivuxolimab. The chain's CDR3 is CASSAGGAGNTIYF. CDR3 coding DNA: TGTGCCAGCAGCGCAGGGGGCGCCGGAAACACCATATATTTT.